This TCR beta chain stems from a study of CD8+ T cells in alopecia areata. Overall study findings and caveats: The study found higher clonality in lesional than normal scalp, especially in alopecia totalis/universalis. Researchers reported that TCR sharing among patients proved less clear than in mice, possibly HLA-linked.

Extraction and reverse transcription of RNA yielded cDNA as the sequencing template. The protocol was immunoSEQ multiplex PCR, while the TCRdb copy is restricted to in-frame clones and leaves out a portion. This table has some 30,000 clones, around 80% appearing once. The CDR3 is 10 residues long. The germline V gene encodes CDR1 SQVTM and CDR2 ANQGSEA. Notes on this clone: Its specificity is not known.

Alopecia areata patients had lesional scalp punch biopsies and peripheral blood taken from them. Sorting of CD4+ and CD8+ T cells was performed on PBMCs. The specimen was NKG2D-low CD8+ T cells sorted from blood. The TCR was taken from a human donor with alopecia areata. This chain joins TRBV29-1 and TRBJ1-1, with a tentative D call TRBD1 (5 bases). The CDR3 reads CTLGGTEAFF. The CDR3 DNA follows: TGCACGCTTGGGGGCACTGAAGCTTTCTTT. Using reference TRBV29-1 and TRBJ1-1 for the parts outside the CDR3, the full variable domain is SAVISQKPSRDICQRGTSLTIQCQVDSQVTMMFWYRQQPGQSLTLIATANQGSEATYESGFVIDKFPISRPNLTFSTLTVSNMSPEDSSIYLCTLGGTEAFFGQGTRLTVV.